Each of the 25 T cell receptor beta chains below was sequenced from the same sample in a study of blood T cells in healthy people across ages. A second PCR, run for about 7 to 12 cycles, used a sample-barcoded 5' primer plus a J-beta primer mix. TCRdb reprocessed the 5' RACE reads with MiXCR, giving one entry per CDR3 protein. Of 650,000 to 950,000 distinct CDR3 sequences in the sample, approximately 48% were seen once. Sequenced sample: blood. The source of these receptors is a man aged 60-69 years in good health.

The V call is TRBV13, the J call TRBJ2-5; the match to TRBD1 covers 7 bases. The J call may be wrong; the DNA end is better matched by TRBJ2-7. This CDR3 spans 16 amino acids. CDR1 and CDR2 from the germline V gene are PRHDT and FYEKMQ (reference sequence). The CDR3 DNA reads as TGTGCCAGCAGCTTAGTCGGTCGGGACAGCCTTAACGAGCAGTACTTC. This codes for CASSLVGRDSLNEQYF.

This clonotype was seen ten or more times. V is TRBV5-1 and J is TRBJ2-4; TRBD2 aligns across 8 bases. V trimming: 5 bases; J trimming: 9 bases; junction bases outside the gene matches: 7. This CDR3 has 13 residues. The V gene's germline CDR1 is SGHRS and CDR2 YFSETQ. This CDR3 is CASREGTSGIQYF. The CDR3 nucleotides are TGCGCCAGCAGAGAGGGGACTAGTGGCATTCAGTACTTC.

CDR3 loop: CSARDDRTPDTQYF. Here the CDR3 DNA reads TGCAGTGCTAGAGACGATAGAACTCCAGATACGCAGTATTTT. The V call is TRBV20-1, the J call TRBJ2-3; the D is unclear. The CDR3 contains 14 residues. The V end lost 0 bases, the J end lost 4 bases, and 11 bases lay between the germline ends. CDR1 and CDR2 from the germline V gene are DFQATT and SNEGSKA (reference sequence).

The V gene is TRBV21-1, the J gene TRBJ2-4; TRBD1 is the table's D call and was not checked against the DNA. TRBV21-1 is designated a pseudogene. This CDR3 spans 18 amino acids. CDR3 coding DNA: TGTGCCAGCATCAATACGGGGGGAATAATTCTAGCCAAAAACATTCAGTACTTC. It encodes CASINTGGIILAKNIQYF.

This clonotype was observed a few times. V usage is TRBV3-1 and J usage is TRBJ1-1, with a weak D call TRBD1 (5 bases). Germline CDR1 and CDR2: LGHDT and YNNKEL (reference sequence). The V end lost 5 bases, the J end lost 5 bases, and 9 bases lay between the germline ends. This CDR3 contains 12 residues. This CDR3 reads CASSTRQTEAFF. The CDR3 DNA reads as TGTGCCAGCAGCACCCGACAGACTGAAGCTTTCTTT.

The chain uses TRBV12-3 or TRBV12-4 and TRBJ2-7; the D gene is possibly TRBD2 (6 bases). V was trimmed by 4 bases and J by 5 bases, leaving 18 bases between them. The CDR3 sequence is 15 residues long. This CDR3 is CASSSPGERADEQYF. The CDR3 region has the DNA TGTGCCAGCAGTTCCCCGGGAGAGAGAGCCGACGAGCAGTACTTC.

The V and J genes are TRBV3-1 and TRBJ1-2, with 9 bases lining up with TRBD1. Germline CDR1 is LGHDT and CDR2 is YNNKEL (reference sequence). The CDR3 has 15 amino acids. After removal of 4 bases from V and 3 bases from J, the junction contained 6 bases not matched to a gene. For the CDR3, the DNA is TGTGCCAGCAGCCCTCGGGACAGGGCACACTATGGCTACACCTTC. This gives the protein CASSPRDRAHYGYTF.

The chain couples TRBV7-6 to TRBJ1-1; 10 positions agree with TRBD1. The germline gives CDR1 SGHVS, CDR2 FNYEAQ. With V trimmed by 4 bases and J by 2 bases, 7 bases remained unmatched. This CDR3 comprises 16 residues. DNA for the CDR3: TGTGCCAGCAGCTCGCGACAGGGGGCAACTAACACTGAAGCTTTCTTT. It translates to CASSSRQGATNTEAFF.

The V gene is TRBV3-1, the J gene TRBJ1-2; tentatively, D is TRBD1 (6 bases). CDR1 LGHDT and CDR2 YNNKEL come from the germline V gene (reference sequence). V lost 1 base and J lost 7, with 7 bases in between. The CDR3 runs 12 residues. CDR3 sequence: CASSQGTAGYTF. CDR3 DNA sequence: TGTGCCAGCAGCCAAGGGACAGCTGGCTACACCTTC.

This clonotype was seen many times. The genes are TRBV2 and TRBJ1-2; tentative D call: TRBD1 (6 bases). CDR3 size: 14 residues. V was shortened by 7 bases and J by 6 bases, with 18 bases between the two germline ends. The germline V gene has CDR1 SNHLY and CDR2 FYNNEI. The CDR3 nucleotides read TGTGCCAGCACTCAATGGGGGCAGGGAGATGGCTACACCTTC. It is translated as CASTQWGQGDGYTF.

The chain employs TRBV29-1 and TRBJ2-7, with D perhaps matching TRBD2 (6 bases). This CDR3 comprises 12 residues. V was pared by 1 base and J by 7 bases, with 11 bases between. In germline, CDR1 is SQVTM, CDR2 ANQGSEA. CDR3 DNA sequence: TGCAGCGTTGAAGGGGTAAGCGGGGAGCAGTACTTC. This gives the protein CSVEGVSGEQYF.

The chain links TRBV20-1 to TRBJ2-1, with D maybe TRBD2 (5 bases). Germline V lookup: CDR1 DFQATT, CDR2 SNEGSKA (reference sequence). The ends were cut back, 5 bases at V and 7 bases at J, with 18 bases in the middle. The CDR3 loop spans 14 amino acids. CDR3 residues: CSARRVSSGNEQFF. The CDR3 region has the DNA TGCAGTGCTCGCCGGGTGTCTTCGGGGAATGAGCAGTTCTTC.

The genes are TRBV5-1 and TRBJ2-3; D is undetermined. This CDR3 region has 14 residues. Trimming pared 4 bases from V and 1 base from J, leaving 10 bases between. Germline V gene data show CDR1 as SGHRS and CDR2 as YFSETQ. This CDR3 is CASSVRVGTDTQYF. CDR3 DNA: TGCGCCAGCAGCGTCCGGGTTGGCACAGATACGCAGTATTTT.

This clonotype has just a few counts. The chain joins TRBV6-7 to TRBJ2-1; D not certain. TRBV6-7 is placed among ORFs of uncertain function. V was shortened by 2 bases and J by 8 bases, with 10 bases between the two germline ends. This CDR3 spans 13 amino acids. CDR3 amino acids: CASSYILRHEQFF. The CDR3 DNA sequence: TGTGCCAGCAGTTACATCTTGCGTCATGAGCAGTTCTTC.

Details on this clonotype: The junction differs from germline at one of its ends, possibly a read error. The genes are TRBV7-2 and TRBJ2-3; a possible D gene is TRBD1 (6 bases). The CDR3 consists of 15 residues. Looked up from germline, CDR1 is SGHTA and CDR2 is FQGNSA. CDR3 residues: CVSSLVGGRPDTQYF. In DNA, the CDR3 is TGTGTCAGCAGCTTAGTTGGGGGCCGGCCAGATACGCAGTATTTT.

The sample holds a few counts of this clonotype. CDR3 in DNA: TGTGCCAGCAGTTCCCCCAGCGGAGCGCAAGAGACCCAGTACTTC. As protein: CASSSPSGAQETQYF. The chain combines TRBV28 with TRBJ2-5; possible D gene TRBD2, 5 bases. Trimming took 4 bases from V and 2 from J, leaving 14 bases between them. CDR1 is MDHEN and CDR2 is SYDVKM in the germline V gene. The CDR3 contains 15 residues.

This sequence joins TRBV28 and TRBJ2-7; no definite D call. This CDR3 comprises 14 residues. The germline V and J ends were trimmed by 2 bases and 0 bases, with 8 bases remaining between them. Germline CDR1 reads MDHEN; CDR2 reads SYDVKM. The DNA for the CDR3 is TGTGCCAGCAGTTTAAGTTCGATCTCCTACGAGCAGTACTTC. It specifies CASSLSSISYEQYF. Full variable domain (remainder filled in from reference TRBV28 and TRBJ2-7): DVKVTQSSRYLVKRTGEKVFLECVQDMDHENMFWYRQDPGLGLRLIYFSYDVKMKEKGDIPEGYSVSREKKERFSLILESASTNQTSMYLCASSLSSISYEQYFGPGTRLTVT.

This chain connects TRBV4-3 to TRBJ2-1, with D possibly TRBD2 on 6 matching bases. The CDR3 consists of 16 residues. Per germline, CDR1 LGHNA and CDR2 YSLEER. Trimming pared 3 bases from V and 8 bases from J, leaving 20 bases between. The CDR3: CASSQGRGSGIDEQFF. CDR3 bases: TGCGCCAGCAGCCAGGGACGGGGGAGTGGAATCGATGAGCAGTTCTTC.

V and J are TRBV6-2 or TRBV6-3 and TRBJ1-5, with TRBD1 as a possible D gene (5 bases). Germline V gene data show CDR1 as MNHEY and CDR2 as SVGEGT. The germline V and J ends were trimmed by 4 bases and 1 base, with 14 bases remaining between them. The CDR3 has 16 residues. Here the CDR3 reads CASSSIQGKSNQPQHF. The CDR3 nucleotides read TGTGCCAGCAGTTCTATCCAGGGAAAGAGCAATCAGCCCCAGCATTTT.

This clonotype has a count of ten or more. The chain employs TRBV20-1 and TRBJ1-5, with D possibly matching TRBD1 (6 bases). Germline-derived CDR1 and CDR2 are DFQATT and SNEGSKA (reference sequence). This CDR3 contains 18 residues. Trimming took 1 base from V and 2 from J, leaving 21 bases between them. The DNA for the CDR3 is TGCAGTGCTAGAGCCTCCGGGACAACCCGAGGAGGCAATCAGCCCCAGCATTTT. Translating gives CSARASGTTRGGNQPQHF.

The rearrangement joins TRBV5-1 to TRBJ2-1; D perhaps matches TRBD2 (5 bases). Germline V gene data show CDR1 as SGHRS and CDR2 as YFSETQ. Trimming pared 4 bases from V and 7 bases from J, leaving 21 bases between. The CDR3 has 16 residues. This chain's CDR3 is CASSPQTGSYGNEQFF. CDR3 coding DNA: TGCGCCAGCAGCCCCCAGACGGGGAGCTACGGGAATGAGCAGTTCTTC.

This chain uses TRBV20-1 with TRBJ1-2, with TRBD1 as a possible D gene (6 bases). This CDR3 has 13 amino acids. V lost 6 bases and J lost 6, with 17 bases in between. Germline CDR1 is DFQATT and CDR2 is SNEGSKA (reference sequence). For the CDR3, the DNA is TGCAGTGCCAGGGGCGGGGGGGAGGATGGCTACACCTTC. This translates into CSARGGGEDGYTF.

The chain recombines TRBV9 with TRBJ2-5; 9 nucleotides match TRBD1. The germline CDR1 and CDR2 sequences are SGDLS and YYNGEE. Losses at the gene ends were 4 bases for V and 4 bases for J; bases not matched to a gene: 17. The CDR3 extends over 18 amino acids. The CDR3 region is CASSIESGTGYGTETQYF. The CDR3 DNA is TGTGCCAGCAGCATAGAATCGGGGACAGGGTACGGGACAGAGACCCAGTACTTC.

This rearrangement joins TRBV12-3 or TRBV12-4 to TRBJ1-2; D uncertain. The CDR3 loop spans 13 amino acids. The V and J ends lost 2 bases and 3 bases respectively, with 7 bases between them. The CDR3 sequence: CASSLMGHYGYTF. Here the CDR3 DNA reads TGTGCCAGCAGTTTAATGGGTCACTATGGCTACACCTTC.

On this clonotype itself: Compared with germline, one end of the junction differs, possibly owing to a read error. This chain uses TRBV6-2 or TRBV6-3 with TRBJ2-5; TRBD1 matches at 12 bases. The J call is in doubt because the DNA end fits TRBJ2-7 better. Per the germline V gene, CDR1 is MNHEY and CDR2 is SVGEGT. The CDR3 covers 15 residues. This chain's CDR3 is CANSSGTGGGNEQYF. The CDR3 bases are TGTGCCAACAGTTCAGGGACAGGGGGCGGGAACGAGCAGTACTTC.